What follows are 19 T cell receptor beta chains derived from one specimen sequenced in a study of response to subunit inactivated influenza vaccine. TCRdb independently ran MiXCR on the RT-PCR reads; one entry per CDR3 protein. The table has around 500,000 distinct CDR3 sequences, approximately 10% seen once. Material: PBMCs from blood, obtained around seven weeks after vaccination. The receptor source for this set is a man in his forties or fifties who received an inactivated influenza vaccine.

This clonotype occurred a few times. CDR3: CASSGAGTGGEKLFF. The CDR3 DNA reads TGCGCCAGCAGCGGAGCCGGGACAGGGGGAGAAAAACTGTTTTTT. The chain combines TRBV5-1 with TRBJ1-4; 11 nucleotides align to TRBD1. CDR3 size: 15 residues. Germline-derived CDR1 and CDR2 are SGHRS and YFSETQ. Losses at the gene ends were 4 bases for V and 8 bases for J; bases not matched to a gene: 7.

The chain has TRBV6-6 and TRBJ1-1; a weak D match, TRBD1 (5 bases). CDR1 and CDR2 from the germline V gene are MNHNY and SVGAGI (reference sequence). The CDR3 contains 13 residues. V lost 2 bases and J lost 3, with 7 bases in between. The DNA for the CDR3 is TGTGCCAGCAGTTACAAGGGGTACACTGAAGCTTTCTTT. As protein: CASSYKGYTEAFF.

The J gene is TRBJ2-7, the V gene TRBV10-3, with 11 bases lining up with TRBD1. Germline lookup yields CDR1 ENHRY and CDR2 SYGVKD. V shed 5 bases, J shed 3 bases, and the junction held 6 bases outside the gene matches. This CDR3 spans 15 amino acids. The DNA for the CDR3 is TGTGCCATCAGTATATCCGGGACAGGGGGCTACGAGCAGTACTTC. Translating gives CAISISGTGGYEQYF.

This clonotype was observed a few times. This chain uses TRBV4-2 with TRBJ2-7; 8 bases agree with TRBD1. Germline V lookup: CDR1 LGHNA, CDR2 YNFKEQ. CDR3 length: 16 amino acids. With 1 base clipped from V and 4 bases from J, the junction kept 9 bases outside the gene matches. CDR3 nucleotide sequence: TGTGCCAGCAGCCAAGGTCCCCAGGGGGCGTATTACGAGCAGTACTTC. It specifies CASSQGPQGAYYEQYF.

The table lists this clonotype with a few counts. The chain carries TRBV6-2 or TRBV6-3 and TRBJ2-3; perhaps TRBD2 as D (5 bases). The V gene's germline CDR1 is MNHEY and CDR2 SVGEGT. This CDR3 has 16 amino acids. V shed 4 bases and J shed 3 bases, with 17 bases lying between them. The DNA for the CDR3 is TGTGCCAGCAGTTCGAATGAGGTGTCGGGGACAGATACGCAGTATTTT. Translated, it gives CASSSNEVSGTDTQYF.

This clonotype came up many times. Written as DNA, the CDR3 is TGTGCCAGCAGTTTAGCGTCAGGGAGCAATCAGCCCCAGCATTTT. It encodes CASSLASGSNQPQHF. V usage is TRBV12-3 or TRBV12-4 and J usage is TRBJ1-5; a weak D match, TRBD1 (5 bases). This CDR3 has 15 amino acids. Between the trimmed V and J ends, which lost 0 bases and 1 base, there was a span of 7 bases.

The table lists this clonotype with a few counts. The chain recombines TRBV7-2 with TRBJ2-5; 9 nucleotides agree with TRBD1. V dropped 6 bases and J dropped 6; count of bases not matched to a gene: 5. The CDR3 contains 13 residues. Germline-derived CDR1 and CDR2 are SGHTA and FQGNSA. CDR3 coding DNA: TGTGCCAGCAGTCCCGGGACAGGGCAGACCCAGTACTTC. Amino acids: CASSPGTGQTQYF. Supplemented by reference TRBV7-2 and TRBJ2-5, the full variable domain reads GAGVSQSPSNKVTEKGKDVELRCDPISGHTALYWYRQSLGQGLEFLIYFQGNSAPDKSGLPSDRFSAERTGGSVSTLTIQRTQQEDSAVYLCASSPGTGQTQYFGPGTRLLVL.

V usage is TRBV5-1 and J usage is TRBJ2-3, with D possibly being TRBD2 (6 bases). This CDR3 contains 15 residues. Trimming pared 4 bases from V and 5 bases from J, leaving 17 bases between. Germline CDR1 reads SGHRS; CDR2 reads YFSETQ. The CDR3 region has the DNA TGCGCCAGCAGCCTATCTCGCGGGGCCATAGATACGCAGTATTTT. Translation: CASSLSRGAIDTQYF.

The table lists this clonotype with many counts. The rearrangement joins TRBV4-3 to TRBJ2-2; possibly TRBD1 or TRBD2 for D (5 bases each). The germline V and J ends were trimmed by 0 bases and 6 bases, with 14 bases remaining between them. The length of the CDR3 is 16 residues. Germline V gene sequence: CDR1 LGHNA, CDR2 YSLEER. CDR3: CASSQDRDLGPGELFF. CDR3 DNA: TGCGCCAGCAGCCAAGACAGGGACCTCGGACCCGGGGAGCTGTTTTTT.

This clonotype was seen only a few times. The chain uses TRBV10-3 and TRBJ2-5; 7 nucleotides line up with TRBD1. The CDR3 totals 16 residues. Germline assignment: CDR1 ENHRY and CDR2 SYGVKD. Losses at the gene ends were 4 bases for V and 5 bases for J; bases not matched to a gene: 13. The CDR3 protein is CAISAVGQASNETQYF. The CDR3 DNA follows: TGTGCCATCAGTGCCGTCGGACAGGCGTCGAACGAGACCCAGTACTTC.

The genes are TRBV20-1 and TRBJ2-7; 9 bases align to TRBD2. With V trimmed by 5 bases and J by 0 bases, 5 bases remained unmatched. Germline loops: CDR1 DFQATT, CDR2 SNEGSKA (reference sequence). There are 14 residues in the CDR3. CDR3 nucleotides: TGCAGTGCTCCCACTAGCGGGCTCTCCTACGAGCAGTACTTC. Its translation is CSAPTSGLSYEQYF.

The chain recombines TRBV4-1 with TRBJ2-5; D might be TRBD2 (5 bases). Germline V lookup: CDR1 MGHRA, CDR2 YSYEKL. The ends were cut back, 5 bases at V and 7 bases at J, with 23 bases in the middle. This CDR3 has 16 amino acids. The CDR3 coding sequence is TGCGCCAGCAGCACGGGTGTGGAGGCCCTAGGTGCGACCCAGTACTTC. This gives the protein CASSTGVEALGATQYF.

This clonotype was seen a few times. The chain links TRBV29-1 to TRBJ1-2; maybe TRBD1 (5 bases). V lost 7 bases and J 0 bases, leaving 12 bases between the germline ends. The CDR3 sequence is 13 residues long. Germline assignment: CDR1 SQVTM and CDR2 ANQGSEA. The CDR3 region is CSAWGDPNYGYTF. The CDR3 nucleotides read TGCAGCGCCTGGGGGGACCCTAACTATGGCTACACCTTC.

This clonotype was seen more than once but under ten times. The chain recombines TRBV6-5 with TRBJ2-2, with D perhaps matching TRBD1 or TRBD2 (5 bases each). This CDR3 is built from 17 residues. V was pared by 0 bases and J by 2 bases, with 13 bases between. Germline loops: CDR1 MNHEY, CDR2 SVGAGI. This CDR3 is CASSYSIAGANTGELFF. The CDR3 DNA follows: TGTGCCAGCAGTTACTCGATTGCCGGGGCAAACACCGGGGAGCTGTTTTTT.

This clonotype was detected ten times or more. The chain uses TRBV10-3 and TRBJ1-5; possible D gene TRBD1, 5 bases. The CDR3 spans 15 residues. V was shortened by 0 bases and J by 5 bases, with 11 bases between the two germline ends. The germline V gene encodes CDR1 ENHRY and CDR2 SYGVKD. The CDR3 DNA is TGTGCCATCAGTGAGTCAAGAGTGGGGCATCAGCCCCAGCATTTT. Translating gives CAISESRVGHQPQHF.

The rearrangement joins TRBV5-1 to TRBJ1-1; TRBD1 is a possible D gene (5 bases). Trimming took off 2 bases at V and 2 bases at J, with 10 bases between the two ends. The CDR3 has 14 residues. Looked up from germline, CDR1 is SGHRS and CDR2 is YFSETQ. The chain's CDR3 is CASSLWQGNTEAFF. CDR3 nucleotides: TGCGCCAGCAGCTTATGGCAGGGTAACACTGAAGCTTTCTTT.

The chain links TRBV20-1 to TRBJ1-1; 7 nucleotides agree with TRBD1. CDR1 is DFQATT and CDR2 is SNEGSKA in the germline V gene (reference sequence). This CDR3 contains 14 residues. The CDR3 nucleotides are TGCAGCACCCGAGGGGGCAGGCTGAACACTGAAGCTTTCTTT. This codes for CSTRGGRLNTEAFF.

CDR3 region: CSAAGTSGSGGTDTQYF. CDR3 nucleotide sequence: TGCAGTGCAGCCGGGACTAGCGGGAGTGGCGGCACAGATACGCAGTATTTT. V and J are TRBV20-1 and TRBJ2-3; 14 positions agree with TRBD2. Germline values: CDR1 DFQATT, CDR2 SNEGSKA (reference sequence). The CDR3 spans 17 residues. Trimming took 6 bases from V and 1 from J; bases not matched to a gene: 9.

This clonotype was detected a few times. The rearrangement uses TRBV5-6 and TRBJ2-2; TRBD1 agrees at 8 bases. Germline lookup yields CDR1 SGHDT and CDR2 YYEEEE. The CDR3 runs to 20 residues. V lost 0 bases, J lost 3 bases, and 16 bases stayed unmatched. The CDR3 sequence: CASSLVIRWGQDEDTGELFF. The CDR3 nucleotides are TGTGCCAGCAGCTTGGTTATTCGGTGGGGACAGGACGAGGACACCGGGGAGCTGTTTTTT.